These T cell receptor beta chains were read from a single sample in a study of sequential checkpoint blockade in melanoma. Method: immunoSEQ multiplex PCR; TCRdb's copy keeps in-frame clones and lacks some. The sample lists roughly 15,000 clones; roughly 69% were seen once. The sample was CD8+ T cells sorted from blood (inferred from file names), taken from a patient given nivolumab and ipilimumab in sequence. All receptors derive from a human donor with melanoma. CDR3s include the opening cysteine and the closing phenylalanine or tryptophan. Each record gives: CDR3 protein, CDR3 DNA, V gene, CDR3 length, J gene, clone size, D gene. A D gene is named only where the DNA matches it firmly. Size is omitted from some rows. Given values are once, few, many or a class for expanded clones.

CASNGGAGELFF,TGTGCCAGTAACGGGGGGGCCGGGGAGCTGTTTTTT,TRBV9,12,TRBJ2-2,.,TRBD2
CASSVGLTPGAQYF,TGTGCCAGCAGCGTAGGGTTGACACCGGGGGCCCAGTACTTC,TRBV9,14,TRBJ2-5,.,.
CASSQEGTGSFYEQYF,TGCGCCAGCAGCCAAGAAGGGACAGGGTCATTCTACGAGCAGTACTTC,TRBV4-1,16,TRBJ2-7,.,TRBD1
CASSFRTSGRDTQYF,TGTGCCAGCAGCTTCAGGACTAGCGGGAGAGATACGCAGTATTTT,TRBV7-9,15,TRBJ2-3,.,TRBD2
CASSESEGRTYNSPLHF,TGTGCCAGCAGTGAATCCGAGGGGAGGACCTATAATTCACCCCTCCACTTT,TRBV25-1,17,TRBJ1-6,.,.
CSSGLAGGYNEQFF,TGCAGCTCAGGACTAGCGGGAGGATACAATGAGCAGTTCTTC,TRBV29-1,14,TRBJ2-1,.,TRBD2
CASSLGTGAEAFF,TGTGCCAGCAGTTTAGGGACAGGGGCTGAAGCTTTCTTT,TRBV28,13,TRBJ1-1,.,TRBD1
CASSSHRGLNTGELFF,TGTGCCAGCAGTTCCCACAGGGGGCTGAACACCGGGGAGCTGTTTTTT,TRBV27,16,TRBJ2-2,.,TRBD1
CATLGGDRISYEQYF,TGCGCCACCCTTGGGGGTGACAGGATCTCCTACGAGCAGTACTTC,TRBV10-2,15,TRBJ2-7,.,.
CASSSPFHEQYF,TGTGCCAGCAGTTCCCCGTTTCACGAGCAGTACTTC,TRBV27,12,TRBJ2-7,.,.
CASSVIADFQETQYF,TGTGCCAGCAGTGTGATCGCAGATTTCCAAGAGACCCAGTACTTC,TRBV6-1,15,TRBJ2-5,.,.
CASSASWTSGKVGELFF,TGTGCCAGCAGCGCCTCCTGGACTAGCGGGAAGGTCGGGGAGCTGTTTTTT,TRBV9,17,TRBJ2-2,.,TRBD2
CASSSTYEQYF,TGTGCCAGCAGCTCTACCTACGAGCAGTACTTC,TRBV7-2,11,TRBJ2-7,.,.
CASSAAGSTDTQYF,TGTGCCAGCAGTGCGGCGGGTTCCACAGATACGCAGTATTTT,TRBV6-4,14,TRBJ2-3,.,.
CASSEGQTNTGELFF,TGCGCCAGCAGCGAGGGACAGACGAACACCGGGGAGCTGTTTTTT,TRBV5-1,15,TRBJ2-2,.,TRBD1
CASSSVRGHEQYF,TGTGCCAGCAGCTCGGTCCGCGGGCACGAGCAGTACTTC,TRBV5-8,13,TRBJ2-7,.,.
CASSPTGGRDEQYF,TGTGCCAGCAGCCCAACAGGGGGTAGGGACGAGCAGTACTTC,TRBV7-2,14,TRBJ2-7,.,TRBD1
CASSGRTENYGYTF,TGTGCCAGCAGCGGCCGGACAGAGAACTATGGCTACACCTTC,TRBV13,14,TRBJ1-2,.,.
CASSHSPNEQFF,TGTGCCAGCAGCCATTCCCCCAATGAGCAGTTCTTC,TRBV5-4,12,TRBJ2-1,.,.
CASSLKTGGFGNQPQHF,TGTGCCAGCAGCTTAAAAACGGGGGGCTTTGGTAATCAGCCCCAGCATTTT,TRBV7-9,17,TRBJ1-5,.,.
CASSTTSSPYEQFF,TGTGCCAGCAGCACGACTAGCTCTCCTTATGAGCAGTTCTTC,TRBV7-3,14,TRBJ2-1,.,TRBD2
CASSGGTGSLGANVLTF,TGTGCCAGCAGTGGGGGGACAGGGTCCTTGGGGGCCAACGTCCTGACTTTC,TRBV2,17,TRBJ2-6,.,TRBD1
CASRPGQNNEQFF,TGTGCCAGCAGGCCGGGACAGAACAATGAGCAGTTCTTC,TRBV2,13,TRBJ2-1,.,TRBD1
CASSLYTGGNGEQYF,TGTGCCAGCAGTTTATATACGGGGGGGAATGGTGAGCAGTACTTC,TRBV27,15,TRBJ2-7,.,TRBD2
CASSSLGQGAYEQYF,TGTGCCAGCAGTTCTCTGGGACAGGGGGCTTACGAGCAGTACTTC,TRBV25-1,15,TRBJ2-7,.,TRBD1
CASSYSAGSYEQYF,TGTGCCAGCAGTTACTCGGCGGGCTCCTACGAGCAGTACTTC,TRBV6-6,14,TRBJ2-7,many,.
CASIGRVNEKLFF,TGTGCCAGCATTGGCAGGGTGAATGAAAAACTGTTTTTT,TRBV2,13,TRBJ1-4,.,.
CAFDRSTYNEQFF,TGTGCCTTTGACAGATCCACTTACAATGAGCAGTTCTTC,TRBV30,13,TRBJ2-1,.,.
CASSKGWTGATWAKNIQYF,TGTGCCAGCAGCAAAGGGTGGACAGGGGCCACCTGGGCCAAAAACATTCAGTACTTC,TRBV21-1,19,TRBJ2-4,few,.
CAIRKVAGEYNEQFF,TGTGCCATCAGGAAAGTAGCGGGAGAATACAATGAGCAGTTCTTC,TRBV10-3,15,TRBJ2-1,.,TRBD2
CASSQGHRRDFWAGYTF,TGCGCCAGCAGTCAAGGACACCGAAGGGACTTTTGGGCTGGCTACACCTTC,TRBV23-1,17,TRBJ1-2,.,.
CASSIGLAGEQFF,TGTGCCAGTAGTATAGGTCTAGCGGGAGAGCAGTTCTTC,TRBV19,13,TRBJ2-1,.,TRBD2
CASSEAAVYNSPLHF,TGTGCCAGCAGTGAAGCGGCGGTCTATAATTCACCCCTCCACTTT,TRBV2,15,TRBJ1-6,.,.
CASSDGGSNTGELFF,TGTGCCAGCAGTGATGGCGGGAGCAACACCGGGGAGCTGTTTTTT,TRBV6-4,15,TRBJ2-2,few,TRBD2
CASLTKVSYEQYF,TGCGCCAGCCTGACTAAAGTTTCCTACGAGCAGTACTTC,TRBV10-1,13,TRBJ2-7,few,.
CALARYQETQYF,TGTGCCCTCGCCAGGTACCAAGAGACCCAGTACTTC,TRBV7-9,12,TRBJ2-5,.,.
CASSDRMSSYEQYF,TGTGCCAGCAGTGACAGGATGAGCTCCTACGAGCAGTACTTC,TRBV6-1,14,TRBJ2-7,.,.
CASSPRWGRPEQYF,TGTGCCAGCTCCCCGCGTTGGGGGAGGCCCGAGCAGTACTTC,TRBV27,14,TRBJ2-7,.,.
CAISEISGETQYF,TGTGCCATCAGTGAGATTAGCGGGGAGACCCAGTACTTC,TRBV10-3,13,TRBJ2-5,.,TRBD2
CASSLGTGDFSGANVLTF,TGCGCCAGCAGTCTAGGGACAGGGGATTTCTCTGGGGCCAACGTCCTGACTTTC,TRBV4-3,18,TRBJ2-6,.,TRBD1
CASSYRDRSRDEQFF,TGTGCCAGCAGTTACAGGGACAGGTCCAGGGATGAGCAGTTCTTC,TRBV6-5,15,TRBJ2-1,.,TRBD1
CASSLRVAGVWTGELFF,TGTGCCAGCAGCCTCCGGGTAGCGGGAGTGTGGACCGGGGAGCTGTTTTTT,TRBV11-3,17,TRBJ2-2,.,TRBD2
CAWQGAFGYTF,TGTGCCTGGCAGGGGGCGTTTGGCTACACCTTC,TRBV30,11,TRBJ1-2,.,TRBD1
CSVMRWTEAFF,TGCAGCGTTATGAGATGGACTGAAGCTTTCTTT,TRBV29-1,11,TRBJ1-1,.,.
CASSWGLAGIQETQYF,TGTGCCAGCAGCTGGGGACTAGCGGGGATTCAAGAGACCCAGTACTTC,TRBV9,16,TRBJ2-5,.,TRBD2